Sequencing of this TCR beta chain was carried out in a study of T cells expressing NK-cell markers. Study in general: Underlying the TCR beta repertoires were sorted CD3+CD56+NKG2C+, CD3+CD56+NKG2C- and CD3+CD56-NKG2C+ T cells. The sequencing cohort of eight donors included seven HCMV-seropositive individuals and one seronegative individual.

Beta-chain TCR cDNA was generated via 5'RACE template switching with UMIs. TCRdb reprocessed the 5' RACE reads and keeps a single row for each CDR3 protein, giving no DNA. This sample's table has 350,000 to 450,000 distinct CDR3 sequences. CDR3 length: 15 residues. Germline lookup yields CDR1 SGHTA and CDR2 FQGNSA. The sequencing input was blood T cells: a sorted CD56 or NKG2C T cell subset, CD4+ or CD8+ T cells, or bulk PBMC T cells (not recorded which). The gene calls are TRBV7-2 and TRBJ2-5; the TCRdb call, TRBD1, lacks DNA for checking. The sequence was obtained from a man aged 18 to 70 in good health. The CDR3 here is CASSLASRGGETQYF. The full variable domain, completed using reference TRBV7-2 and TRBJ2-5, is GAGVSQSPSNKVTEKGKDVELRCDPISGHTALYWYRQSLGQGLEFLIYFQGNSAPDKSGLPSDRFSAERTGGSVSTLTIQRTQQEDSAVYLCASSLASRGGETQYFGPGTRLLVL.